These 25 T cell receptor beta chains were sequenced from one sample in a study of OX40 agonist ivuxolimab in advanced cancers. The receptor library was made with the immunoSEQ multiplex PCR assay. This is the immuneACCESS table as TCRdb keeps it, with only in-frame sequences that have V and J called. A part of the clones is gone; compared with another copy, unresolved V genes explain less than half, and the rest is unexplained. The sample contains tens of thousands of clones, roughly 89% of them found a single time. Clones ranked in the top ten supply around 0.78% of the sample. This specimen was CD4+ or CD8+ T cells sorted from blood, taken in a trial of the OX40 agonist ivuxolimab. All receptors come from an adult with an advanced solid tumor such as melanoma, head and neck, liver or kidney cancer.

Only one count was recorded for this clone. The J gene is TRBJ1-5, the V gene TRBV4-1; D call uncertain. Germline V gene lookup returns CDR1 MGHRA and CDR2 YSYEKL. V lost 1 base and J lost 3, with 10 bases in between. The CDR3 covers 15 residues. The CDR3 is CASSQGTQANQPQHF. CDR3 sequence (DNA): TGCGCCAGCAGCCAAGGGACCCAGGCCAATCAGCCCCAGCATTTT.

The chain has TRBV6-6 and TRBJ1-5; D is unclear. Germline V CDR1 and CDR2: MNHNY, SVGAGI (reference sequence). V was trimmed by 3 bases and J by 6 bases, leaving 9 bases between them. This CDR3 has 13 amino acids. Written as DNA, the CDR3 is TGTGCCAGCAGTTATGAACCCAGTCAGCCCCAGCATTTT. It codes for CASSYEPSQPQHF.

The chain has TRBV11-2 and TRBJ2-1; TRBD2 agrees at 7 bases. The J segment lost 9 bases and the V segment lost 5 bases, leaving 16 bases of the junction unmatched. This CDR3 is 16 amino acids long. Germline V gene lookup returns CDR1 SGHAT and CDR2 FQNNGV. The DNA of the CDR3 is TGTGCCAGCAGCCCTTGGGGGGAGGGCCGTTTTCTTGAGCAGTTCTTC. It yields the protein CASSPWGEGRFLEQFF.

This clone has more than one count but fewer than ten. The rearrangement links TRBV19 to TRBJ1-1; weak D call: TRBD1 (5 bases). Germline V gene lookup returns CDR1 LNHDA and CDR2 SQIVND (reference sequence). Trimming left V 4 bases short and J 11 bases short, with 14 bases between. This CDR3 comprises 12 residues. CDR3 protein: CASSKNGGAAFF. The CDR3 DNA sequence: TGTGCCAGTAGTAAGAACGGGGGAGCGGCTTTCTTT.

The V and J genes are TRBV19 and TRBJ2-1; possibly TRBD1 or TRBD2 for D (5 bases each). The ends were cut back, 7 bases at V and 4 bases at J, with 20 bases in the middle. This CDR3 has 16 amino acids. Germline V gene data show CDR1 as LNHDA and CDR2 as SQIVND (reference sequence). DNA of the CDR3: TGTGCCAGTATCTCCGGGACGCAAGATTTTTACAATGAGCAGTTCTTC. Its translation: CASISGTQDFYNEQFF.

The rearrangement joins TRBV6-6 to TRBJ2-7, with TRBD1 identical over 10 bases. Germline V gives CDR1 MNHNY, CDR2 SVGAGI (reference sequence). Germline trimming cut 6 bases from V and 4 bases from J; bases unmatched to any gene: 6. CDR3 length equals 14 residues. CDR3 sequence reads: CASRNRDRGYEQYF. CDR3 DNA sequence: TGTGCCAGCAGGAACCGGGACAGGGGTTACGAGCAGTACTTC.

This chain links TRBV11-3 with TRBJ1-1; 8 bases align to TRBD1. Germline CDR1 and CDR2: SGHNT and YENEEA. V dropped 3 bases and J dropped 14; count of bases not matched to a gene: 11. The CDR3 spans 13 residues. CDR3 region: CASSLDPGTGPFF. CDR3 nucleotides: TGTGCCAGCAGCTTGGACCCTGGGACAGGTCCCTTCTTT.

In its sample, this clone was seen once. The rearrangement joins TRBV5-1 to TRBJ2-5; the match to TRBD1 covers 11 bases. The CDR3 contains 14 residues. V lost 3 bases and J lost 4; bases outside the gene matches: 2. CDR1 is SGHRS, CDR2 YFSETQ, per germline. The CDR3, as DNA: TGCGCCAGCAGCTCCGGACAGGGGGCAGAGACCCAGTACTTC. Its protein product is CASSSGQGAETQYF. Full variable domain (remainder filled in from reference TRBV5-1 and TRBJ2-5): KAGVTQTPRYLIKTRGQQVTLSCSPISGHRSVSWYQQTPGQGLQFLFEYFSETQRNKGNFPGRFSGRQFSNSRSEMNVSTLELGDSALYLCASSSGQGAETQYFGPGTRLLVL.

The chain combines TRBV5-1 with TRBJ2-3; 10 nucleotides agree with TRBD2. The germline CDR1 and CDR2 sequences are SGHRS and YFSETQ. V trimming: 4 bases; J trimming: 3 bases; junction bases outside the gene matches: 5. The CDR3 contains 15 residues. CDR3 protein: CASSTTSGITDTQYF. The CDR3 DNA reads TGCGCCAGCAGCACAACTAGCGGGATAACAGATACGCAGTATTTT.

J is TRBJ2-7 and V is TRBV18; D remains ambiguous. The CDR3 covers 12 residues. V lost 3 bases to trimming and J lost 2 bases, with 5 bases between them. Germline V lookup: CDR1 KGHSH, CDR2 LQKENI. This CDR3 is CASSPGAYEQYF. In nucleotides, the CDR3 is TGTGCCAGCTCACCGGGTGCCTACGAGCAGTACTTC.

By share of the sample, this clone is medium-sized (0.01 to 0.1%). The chain combines TRBV6-1 with TRBJ1-1, with no clear D. CDR3 length: 14 residues. Germline lookup yields CDR1 MNHNS and CDR2 SASEGT. Trimming took off 4 bases at V and 6 bases at J, with 15 bases between the two ends. CDR3 sequence (DNA): TGTGCCAGCAGTGCCGGACCGTCGATGGCTGAAGCTTTCTTT. Its protein product is CASSAGPSMAEAFF.

The rearrangement joins TRBV10-3 to TRBJ1-4, with 8 bases lining up with TRBD1. CDR3 length: 13 residues. Germline trimming cut 11 bases from V and 3 bases from J; bases unmatched to any gene: 5. Germline lookup yields CDR1 ENHRY and CDR2 SYGVKD. This CDR3 reads CAARGLANEKLFF. As DNA, the CDR3 is TGTGCCGCCAGGGGGCTTGCTAATGAAAAACTGTTTTTT.

This clone was detected only once. The chain joins TRBV27 to TRBJ2-7; 9 nucleotides align to TRBD1. Germline V CDR1 and CDR2: MNHEY, SMNVEV (reference sequence). The junction had 10 bases not matched to a gene; V was cut back by 2 bases and J by 5 bases. This CDR3 comprises 16 residues. For the CDR3, the DNA is TGTGCCAGCAGTTTAAAGACCGGGACAGGGTTCCACGAGCAGTACTTC. Translation: CASSLKTGTGFHEQYF.

This chain uses TRBV11-3 with TRBJ2-2; TRBD2 matches at 12 bases. V trimming: 4 bases; J trimming: 5 bases; junction bases outside the gene matches: 2. This CDR3 spans 15 amino acids. CDR1 and CDR2 (germline): SGHNT, YENEEA. The CDR3 DNA sequence: TGTGCCAGCAGCTCGACTAGCGGGAGTACCGGGGAGCTGTTTTTT. This codes for CASSSTSGSTGELFF.

This clone has only a few counts. The V and J genes are TRBV7-2 and TRBJ1-2; 7 nucleotides align to TRBD1. Germline CDR1 is SGHTA and CDR2 is FQGNSA. This CDR3 has 13 residues. J gave up 3 bases and V 5 bases, and 3 bases lay outside the gene matches. The CDR3 region is CASSLGGHYGYTF. As DNA, the CDR3 is TGTGCCAGCAGCCTAGGGGGCCACTATGGCTACACCTTC.

The rearrangement uses TRBV11-2 and TRBJ2-5, with 11 positions matching TRBD2. The CDR3 runs 15 residues. Germline V gene data show CDR1 as SGHAT and CDR2 as FQNNGV. V was pared by 5 bases and J by 5 bases, with 7 bases of the junction left unmatched. CDR3 coding DNA: TGTGCCAGCAGCCTTGGACTAGCGGGTAGGGAGACCCAGTACTTC. It specifies CASSLGLAGRETQYF.

This clone was found once. The chain recombines TRBV6-5 with TRBJ2-4; D possibly corresponds to TRBD2 (5 bases). Germline assignment: CDR1 MNHEY and CDR2 SVGAGI. This CDR3 has 13 residues. CDR3 in DNA: TGTGCGGCGGGTTCGTTGGCCAAAAACATTCAGTACTTC. This sequence encodes CAAGSLAKNIQYF.

This CDR3 is CASSGGRSTGYTF. CDR3 sequence (DNA): TGTGCCAGCAGCGGAGGGCGATCTACTGGCTACACCTTC. This chain connects TRBV6-1 to TRBJ1-2; D gene unclear. V was cut by 6 bases and J by 7 bases, with 15 bases left in between. Germline lookup yields CDR1 MNHNS and CDR2 SASEGT. The CDR3 length is 13 residues.

V usage is TRBV6-1 and J usage is TRBJ2-7; possibly TRBD2 for D (6 bases). The CDR3 has 14 residues. Germline V gene sequence: CDR1 MNHNS, CDR2 SASEGT. The V gene lost 7 bases and the J gene lost 0 bases, with 13 bases spanning the gap. CDR3 loop: CASTGRESSYEQYF. CDR3 DNA: TGTGCCAGCACCGGACGGGAGAGCTCCTACGAGCAGTACTTC.

The chain links TRBV6-5 to TRBJ1-5; D not certain. V was clipped by 0 bases and J by 6 bases, with 9 bases between them. The CDR3 covers 14 residues. Per the germline V gene, CDR1 is MNHEY and CDR2 is SVGAGI. The CDR3 here is CASSYSRFGQPQHF. CDR3 in DNA: TGTGCCAGCAGTTACTCGAGGTTTGGTCAGCCCCAGCATTTT.

This clone has a single count. The J gene is TRBJ2-1, the V gene TRBV7-9, with a possible D match to TRBD1 (6 bases). V lost 4 bases to trimming and J lost 5 bases, with 12 bases between them. The germline gives CDR1 SEHNR, CDR2 FQNEAQ (reference sequence). CDR3 length equals 14 residues. The CDR3 is CASSSSDRNNEQFF. The CDR3 DNA follows: TGTGCCAGCAGCTCCTCGGACAGAAACAATGAGCAGTTCTTC.

The sample holds one count of this clone. This sequence joins TRBV7-2 and TRBJ1-2; maybe TRBD1 (6 bases). CDR1 and CDR2 (germline): SGHTA, FQGNSA. V lost 5 bases to trimming and J lost 5 bases, with 15 bases between them. This CDR3 comprises 14 residues. CDR3 protein: CASSPQGHGYGYTF. CDR3 DNA: TGTGCCAGCAGCCCACAGGGACACGGATATGGCTACACCTTC.

This chain connects TRBV10-3 to TRBJ1-4; D call uncertain. V lost 4 bases and J 8 bases, leaving 11 bases between the germline ends. CDR1 and CDR2 (germline): ENHRY, SYGVKD. This CDR3 region has 13 residues. The CDR3 spells CAISGTHGEKLFF. The CDR3 nucleotides read TGTGCCATCAGTGGGACCCACGGCGAAAAACTGTTTTTT.

J is TRBJ1-2 and V is TRBV21-1. TRBV21-1 is designated a pseudogene. This CDR3 has 16 residues. The CDR3 nucleotides read TGTGCCTCCACCACCCCCCCAGGGAGCGGGCCCTATGGCTACACCTTC. Translated: CASTTPPGSGPYGYTF.

V usage is TRBV5-1 and J usage is TRBJ2-5, with 9 bases fitting TRBD1. V trimming: 4 bases; J trimming: 3 bases; junction bases outside the gene matches: 4. The CDR3 is 14 amino acids. CDR1 is SGHRS and CDR2 is YFSETQ in the germline V gene. The CDR3 DNA reads as TGCGCCAGCAGCATAAGGACAGGGGAAGAGACCCAGTACTTC. Encoded protein: CASSIRTGEETQYF.